This T cell receptor (beta chain) derives from a study of T cell changes during pregnancy in multiple sclerosis. Libraries were prepared by immunoSEQ multiplex PCR; TCRdb keeps only in-frame clonotypes and omits some of them. The table includes 60,000 to 65,000 clones, 92% detected once. V shed 9 bases and J 2 bases; nucleotides not matched to a gene: 8. Germline V gene sequence: CDR1 SGDLS, CDR2 YYNGEE. The CDR3 sequence is 14 residues long. This receptor was taken from a female donor with multiple sclerosis, enrolled in a pregnancy study. The material sequenced was peripheral blood, taken in the first trimester of pregnancy. J is TRBJ2-7 and V is TRBV9, with 10 bases matching TRBD2. CDR3 residues: CANPGLAVPYEQYF. DNA for the CDR3: TGTGCCAATCCCGGACTAGCGGTTCCCTACGAGCAGTACTTC.